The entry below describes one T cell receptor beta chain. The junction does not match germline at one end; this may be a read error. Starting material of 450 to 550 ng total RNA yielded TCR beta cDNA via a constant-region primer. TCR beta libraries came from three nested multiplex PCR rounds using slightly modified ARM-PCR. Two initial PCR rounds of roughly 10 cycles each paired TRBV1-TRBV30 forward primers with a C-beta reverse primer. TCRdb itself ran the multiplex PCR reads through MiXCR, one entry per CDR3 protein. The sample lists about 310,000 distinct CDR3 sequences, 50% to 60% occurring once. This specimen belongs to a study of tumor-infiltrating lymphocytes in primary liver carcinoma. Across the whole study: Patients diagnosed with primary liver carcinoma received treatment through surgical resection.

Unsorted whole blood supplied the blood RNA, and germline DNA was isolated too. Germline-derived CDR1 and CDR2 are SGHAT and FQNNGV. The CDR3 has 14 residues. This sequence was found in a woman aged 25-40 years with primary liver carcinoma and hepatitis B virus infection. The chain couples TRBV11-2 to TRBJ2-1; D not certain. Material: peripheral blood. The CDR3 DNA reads TGTGCTAGCAGTGGGTTCGACCCCTACGATGAGCAGTTCTTC. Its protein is CASSGFDPYDEQFF.